This TCR beta chain is from a study of blood T cell repertoires in COVID-19. This clone was detected a few times. This CDR3 is built from 15 residues. Germline V gene sequence: CDR1 MDHEN, CDR2 SYDVKM. The V end was cut by 10 bases, the J end by 0 bases, with 18 bases between. Data came from immunoSEQ multiplex PCR; TCRdb stores just in-frame clones and leaves some out. The table records approximately 120,000 clones, 85% of them present only once. The sequenced sample was peripheral blood. This chain links TRBV28 with TRBJ1-1, with a weak D call TRBD1 (5 bases). This clonotype was sampled from a woman of 80 years or more with acute or convalescent COVID-19. This CDR3 is CATLYSGGMNTEAFF. The CDR3 nucleotides read TGTGCCACCCTTTATTCGGGGGGGATGAACACTGAAGCTTTCTTT.